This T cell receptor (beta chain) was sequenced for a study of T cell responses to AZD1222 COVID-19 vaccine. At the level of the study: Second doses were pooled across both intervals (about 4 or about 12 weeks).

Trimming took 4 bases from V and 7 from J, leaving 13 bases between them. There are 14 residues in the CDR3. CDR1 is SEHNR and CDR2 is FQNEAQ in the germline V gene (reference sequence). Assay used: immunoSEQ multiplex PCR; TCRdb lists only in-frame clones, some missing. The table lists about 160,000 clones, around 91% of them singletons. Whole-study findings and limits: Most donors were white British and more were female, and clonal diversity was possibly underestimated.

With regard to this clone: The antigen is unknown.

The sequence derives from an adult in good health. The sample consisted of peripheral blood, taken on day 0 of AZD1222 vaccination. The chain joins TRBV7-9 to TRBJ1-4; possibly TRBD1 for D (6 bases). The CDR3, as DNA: TGTGCCAGCAGCTCCCCTGGGGGGGCTGAAAAACTGTTTTTT. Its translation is CASSSPGGAEKLFF.